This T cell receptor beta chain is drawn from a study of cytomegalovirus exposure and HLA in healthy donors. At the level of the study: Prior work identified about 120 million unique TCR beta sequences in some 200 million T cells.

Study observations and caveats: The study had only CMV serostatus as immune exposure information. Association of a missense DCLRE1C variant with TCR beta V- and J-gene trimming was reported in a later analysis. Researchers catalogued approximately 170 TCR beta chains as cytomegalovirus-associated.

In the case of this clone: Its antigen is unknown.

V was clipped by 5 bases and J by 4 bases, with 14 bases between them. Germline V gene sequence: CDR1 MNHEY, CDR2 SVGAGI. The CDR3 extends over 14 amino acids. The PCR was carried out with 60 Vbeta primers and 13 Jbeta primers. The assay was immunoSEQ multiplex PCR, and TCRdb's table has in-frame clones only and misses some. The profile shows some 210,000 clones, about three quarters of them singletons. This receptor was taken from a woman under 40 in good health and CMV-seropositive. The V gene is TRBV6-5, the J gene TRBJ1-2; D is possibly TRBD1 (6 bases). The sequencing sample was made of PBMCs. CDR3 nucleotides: TGTGCCAGCAGTACATCCCGGACAGCCTATGGCTACACCTTC. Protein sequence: CASSTSRTAYGYTF.